This TCR beta chain was sequenced in a study of CD8+ T cells in alopecia areata. The study's findings and limits: Affected scalp, especially in alopecia totalis/universalis, had a higher clonality than normal scalp did. When scalp samples are sequenced, resident alphabeta T cells of normal skin are also captured. In patients, TCRs were shared less clearly than in mice, and HLA may possibly be involved.

The CDR3 is made up of 12 amino acids. Trimming took off 7 bases at V and 1 base at J, with 10 bases between the two ends. Germline CDR1 reads SQVTM; CDR2 reads ANQGSEA. This clone has more than one count but fewer than ten. Its specificity is not known. This sample includes further DNA sequences coding for the same CDR3. RNA, once extracted, was reverse transcribed into cDNA for use as the sequencing template. Libraries were prepared by immunoSEQ multiplex PCR; TCRdb keeps only in-frame clonotypes and omits some of them. The top ten clones hold over 3% of a sample with 110,000 or so clones, 30% to 40% of them seen once.

This TCR derives from a human donor with alopecia areata. Sequenced: CD4+ T cells sorted from blood. The chain links TRBV29-1 to TRBJ1-1; D uncertain. In DNA form, the CDR3 reads TGCAGCGCCTCGGACGGGAACACTGAAGCTTTCTTT. The encoded protein is CSASDGNTEAFF.